Below are 5 T cell receptor beta chains sequenced from a single sample in a study of cytomegalovirus exposure and HLA in healthy donors. Primers for the PCR totalled 60 Vbeta and 13 Jbeta. The data were produced by immunoSEQ multiplex PCR, yet TCRdb's version contains in-frame clones alone and is incomplete. The repertoire holds roughly 100,000 clones, with 70% to 75% as singletons. The source material was PBMCs. These receptors were obtained from a young woman in good health and CMV-seropositive.

The chain combines TRBV7-2 with TRBJ1-1, with 8 bases that match TRBD1. V was pared by 5 bases and J by 4 bases, with 9 bases of the junction left unmatched. The CDR3 totals 15 residues. In germline, CDR1 is SGHTA, CDR2 FQGNSA. The CDR3 bases are TGTGCCAGCAGCGTCTACAGGGGGGGCGGCACTGAAGCTTTCTTT. It encodes CASSVYRGGGTEAFF.

This clone occurred a few times. The V gene is TRBV7-2, the J gene TRBJ2-4, with 7 bases matching TRBD2. The germline CDR1 and CDR2 sequences are SGHTA and FQGNSA. The V and J ends lost 5 bases and 2 bases, in that order; junction bases with no gene match: 18. The CDR3 covers 19 residues. The CDR3, as DNA: TGTGCCAGCAGCGCCGGGCGGGGATTTAGCGGGCGTACCAAAAACATTCAGTACTTC. Protein: CASSAGRGFSGRTKNIQYF. The variable domain in full, completed from reference TRBV7-2 and TRBJ2-4, reads GAGVSQSPSNKVTEKGKDVELRCDPISGHTALYWYRQSLGQGLEFLIYFQGNSAPDKSGLPSDRFSAERTGGSVSTLTIQRTQQEDSAVYLCASSAGRGFSGRTKNIQYFGAGTRLSVL.

This clone has more than one count but fewer than ten. Here the CDR3 reads CASSHPTGVDTEAFF. The CDR3 DNA follows: TGTGCCAGCAGCCACCCGACAGGGGTAGACACTGAAGCTTTCTTT. The chain is built from TRBV6-6 and TRBJ1-1; 8 bases align to TRBD1. Germline V lookup: CDR1 MNHNY, CDR2 SVGAGI (reference sequence). V shed 6 bases, J shed 3 bases, and the junction held 9 bases outside the gene matches. The CDR3 spans 15 residues.

CDR3 in amino acids: CASSLRGTHYEQYF. The DNA for the CDR3 is TGTGCCAGCAGTTTAAGGGGGACCCACTACGAGCAGTACTTC. The chain combines TRBV27 with TRBJ2-7; D might be TRBD1 (6 bases). This CDR3 spans 14 amino acids. CDR1 MNHEY and CDR2 SMNVEV come from the germline V gene (reference sequence). Trimming stripped 2 bases from V and 3 bases from J, with 11 bases between.

V is TRBV19 and J is TRBJ2-7, with 14 bases lining up with TRBD2. CDR3 length equals 16 residues. Germline trimming cut 5 bases from V and 2 bases from J; bases unmatched to any gene: 5. Per the germline V gene, CDR1 is LNHDA and CDR2 is SQIVND (reference sequence). The CDR3 nucleotides read TGTGCCAGTAGTTCCGGACTAGCGGGAGGAGCCTACGAGCAGTACTTC. This translates into CASSSGLAGGAYEQYF. Drawing the rest from reference TRBV19 and TRBJ2-7, the complete variable domain is DGGITQSPKYLFRKEGQNVTLSCEQNLNHDAMYWYRQDPGQGLRLIYYSQIVNDFQKGDIAEGYSVSREKKESFPLTVTSAQKNPTAFYLCASSSGLAGGAYEQYFGPGTRLTVT.